Listed below are T cell receptor beta chains from one sample, sequenced in a study of cytomegalovirus exposure and HLA in healthy donors. Assay used: immunoSEQ multiplex PCR; TCRdb lists only in-frame clones, some missing. The sample holds about 150,000 clones; roughly 63% are singletons and the top ten take approximately 7%. Sequencing was done on a sample of PBMCs. The source of these receptors is a woman in her sixties or seventies in good health and CMV-seropositive. Both conserved end residues are part of each CDR3. The D gene is left open where the match is weak. Where a row states a size, it is once, few, many or the class of an expanded clone; other rows omit it.

clone_size,j_call,d_call,v_call,cdr3_aa,cdr3_nt
NA,TRBJ2-1,NA,TRBV4-3,CASSQGRHNEQFF,TGCGCCAGCAGCCAGGGGAGGCACAATGAGCAGTTCTTC
few,TRBJ1-4,NA,TRBV5-1,CASSLAGTSNGIATNEKLFF,TGCGCCAGCAGCTTGGCGGGAACGTCGAACGGAATTGCAACTAATGAAAAACTGTTTTTT
NA,TRBJ2-2,NA,TRBV29-1,CSVEGGGGYTGELFF,TGCAGCGTTGAAGGCGGCGGGGGCTACACCGGGGAGCTGTTTTTT
NA,TRBJ2-3,TRBD2,TRBV7-6,CASSSSSGTSTDTQYF,TGTGCCAGCAGCTCCTCTAGCGGGACTAGCACAGATACGCAGTATTTT
NA,TRBJ2-3,TRBD1,TRBV27,CASSLNRGLVDTQYF,TGTGCCAGCAGCCTTAACAGGGGGCTTGTAGATACGCAGTATTTT
NA,TRBJ1-1,TRBD1,TRBV30,CAWSVGTGYTEAFF,TGTGCCTGGAGTGTGGGGACAGGGTACACTGAAGCTTTCTTT
NA,TRBJ1-2,TRBD1,TRBV30,CAWSADRGQGGYTF,TGTGCCTGGAGCGCGGACAGGGGGCAGGGTGGCTACACCTTC
NA,TRBJ1-5,TRBD1,TRBV2,CASSGDRGSNQPQHF,TGTGCCAGCAGTGGGGACAGGGGAAGCAATCAGCCCCAGCATTTT
few,TRBJ1-1,NA,TRBV4-3,CASSPQGRINTEAFF,TGCGCCAGCAGCCCGCAGGGCCGGATTAACACTGAAGCTTTCTTT
NA,TRBJ2-5,TRBD2,TRBV2,CASSVSSGGQETQYF,TGTGCCAGCAGTGTTTCTAGCGGGGGCCAAGAGACCCAGTACTTC
NA,TRBJ1-2,TRBD1,TRBV6-5,CASSYRTGVFDYGYTF,TGTGCCAGCAGTTATAGGACAGGGGTTTTCGACTATGGCTACACCTTC
few,TRBJ2-1,TRBD2,TRBV5-8,CASSLERGLAGEIYNEQFF,TGTGCCAGCAGCTTGGAAAGAGGGCTAGCGGGAGAAATCTACAATGAGCAGTTCTTC
few,TRBJ1-1,TRBD1,TRBV11-3,CASSTLRGEAFF,TGTGCCAGCAGCACCCTCAGGGGGGAAGCTTTCTTT
NA,TRBJ2-1,NA,TRBV6-5,CASSLWGAGHNEQFF,TGTGCCAGCAGTTTGTGGGGAGCGGGTCACAATGAGCAGTTCTTC
few,TRBJ2-3,NA,TRBV30,CAWIRDFTDTQYF,TGTGCCTGGATCCGGGACTTCACAGATACGCAGTATTTT
NA,TRBJ2-3,TRBD2,TRBV7-9,CASSQFTSGRSTDTQYF,TGTGCCAGCAGCCAGTTCACTAGCGGGAGAAGCACAGATACGCAGTATTTT
NA,TRBJ2-1,TRBD2,TRBV11-2,CASSLGAGVGSYNEQFF,TGTGCCAGCAGCTTAGGAGCGGGAGTCGGCTCCTACAATGAGCAGTTCTTC
NA,TRBJ2-1,TRBD2,TRBV11-2,CASSPELAGAYNEQFF,TGTGCCAGCAGCCCCGAACTAGCGGGAGCCTACAATGAGCAGTTCTTC
NA,TRBJ2-4,TRBD2,TRBV9,CASSVGGRWQNIQYF,TGTGCCAGCAGCGTAGGCGGGAGATGGCAAAACATTCAGTACTTC
NA,TRBJ1-4,NA,TRBV5-5,CASSLRNREMMFF,TGTGCCAGCAGCTTGCGGAACAGGGAAATGATGTTTTTT
NA,TRBJ2-5,TRBD2,TRBV7-2,CASSSVAGGLLETQYF,TGTGCCAGCAGCTCAGTAGCGGGGGGGTTATTAGAGACCCAGTACTTC
NA,TRBJ1-2,NA,TRBV28,CASSSPGAEGYTF,TGTGCCAGCAGCTCACCTGGAGCGGAGGGCTACACCTTC
NA,TRBJ2-3,NA,TRBV18,CASSSPGTDTQYF,TGTGCCAGCTCATCTCCAGGCACAGATACGCAGTATTTT
once,TRBJ2-5,NA,TRBV9,CASSRTGYLETQYF,TGTGCCAGCAGCCGCACAGGGTATCTGGAGACCCAGTACTTC
NA,TRBJ2-2,NA,TRBV29-1,CSVEGGNTGELFF,TGCAGCGTTGAAGGAGGGAACACCGGGGAGCTGTTTTTT
NA,TRBJ1-2,TRBD1,TRBV27,CASAQSGGIYYGYTF,TGTGCCAGTGCTCAATCAGGGGGGATTTACTATGGCTACACCTTC
NA,TRBJ2-5,TRBD2,TRBV5-5,CASSHGRQETQYF,TGTGCCAGCAGCCACGGGAGGCAAGAGACCCAGTACTTC
NA,TRBJ2-2,TRBD2,TRBV30,CAWSVISGRANTGELFF,TGTGCCTGGAGTGTAATTAGCGGGAGGGCTAATACCGGGGAGCTGTTTTTT
few,TRBJ1-1,NA,TRBV28,CASMTRSTEAFF,TGTGCCAGCATGACTCGGAGCACTGAAGCTTTCTTT
NA,TRBJ2-1,NA,TRBV6-6,CASSQQGYEQFF,TGTGCCAGCAGTCAGCAGGGTTACGAGCAGTTCTTC
few,TRBJ2-7,NA,TRBV5-1,CASSLVLEEQYF,TGCGCCAGCAGCTTGGTCCTGGAGGAGCAGTACTTC
few,TRBJ1-3,NA,TRBV29-1,CSAGQGGNTIYF,TGCAGCGCCGGACAAGGCGGAAACACCATATATTTT
NA,TRBJ2-1,TRBD2,TRBV7-9,CASSYIAGNEQFF,TGTGCCAGCAGCTATATAGCGGGGAATGAGCAGTTCTTC
once,TRBJ2-5,TRBD1,TRBV18,CASSEGQGHQETRYF,TGTGCCAGCTCAGAGGGACAGGGCCATCAAGAGACCCGGTACTTC
NA,TRBJ2-1,TRBD2,TRBV2,CASGLAEKNEQFF,TGTGCCAGCGGACTAGCGGAAAAAAATGAGCAGTTCTTC
NA,TRBJ1-5,TRBD1,TRBV29-1,CSVRTGSQPQHF,TGCAGCGTGCGGACAGGAAGTCAGCCCCAGCATTTT
NA,TRBJ2-1,TRBD1,TRBV29-1,CSGGTATYNEQFF,TGCAGCGGTGGGACAGCTACTTACAATGAGCAGTTCTTC
NA,TRBJ2-1,TRBD2,TRBV29-1,CSVHSTLAGGVREQFF,TGCAGCGTCCACTCCACGCTAGCGGGAGGAGTGCGGGAGCAGTTCTTC
NA,TRBJ1-2,NA,TRBV27,CASSLDSNYGYTF,TGTGCCAGCAGTTTGGACTCCAACTATGGCTACACCTTC
NA,TRBJ2-5,NA,TRBV9,CASSSGPGDFQETQYF,TGTGCCAGCAGCTCAGGGCCGGGGGATTTCCAAGAGACCCAGTACTTC
NA,TRBJ1-2,NA,TRBV5-4,CASSYDRNYGYTF,TGTGCCAGCAGCTACGACAGGAACTATGGCTACACCTTC
NA,TRBJ2-1,NA,TRBV29-1,CSVESKYNEQFF,TGCAGCGTTGAGTCTAAGTACAATGAGCAGTTCTTC
NA,TRBJ2-2,TRBD1,TRBV7-9,CASSLSVSGTVNTGELFF,TGTGCCAGCAGCTTATCGGTCTCCGGGACAGTGAACACCGGGGAGCTGTTTTTT
NA,TRBJ1-1,TRBD1,TRBV27,CASSRTGVNTEAFF,TGTGCCAGCAGTCGGACAGGGGTGAACACTGAAGCTTTCTTT
NA,TRBJ2-7,TRBD1,TRBV5-1,CASSLGQGTEQYF,TGCGCCAGCAGCTTGGGACAGGGCACCGAGCAGTACTTC